This TCR beta chain was captured in a study of blood T cell repertoires in COVID-19. With 6 bases removed from V and 4 bases from J, the gap between germline ends came to 16 bases. The germline CDR1 and CDR2 sequences are MNHEY and SMNVEV (reference sequence). The CDR3 is 15 residues long. Only in-frame clones appear in the TCRdb table, and some are missing; sequencing was by immunoSEQ multiplex PCR. The sample has about 200,000 clones, about 88% seen once. The Seattle site enrolled patients during active infection and followed them longitudinally. The sample comprised peripheral blood. The receptor was derived from a man aged 45-65 years with COVID-19, enrolled during active disease. The V and J genes are TRBV27 and TRBJ2-1; a weak D match, TRBD1 (6 bases). CDR3 loop: CASRRTGYSYNEQFF. The CDR3 DNA reads TGTGCCAGCAGACGTACAGGGTATAGTTACAATGAGCAGTTCTTC.